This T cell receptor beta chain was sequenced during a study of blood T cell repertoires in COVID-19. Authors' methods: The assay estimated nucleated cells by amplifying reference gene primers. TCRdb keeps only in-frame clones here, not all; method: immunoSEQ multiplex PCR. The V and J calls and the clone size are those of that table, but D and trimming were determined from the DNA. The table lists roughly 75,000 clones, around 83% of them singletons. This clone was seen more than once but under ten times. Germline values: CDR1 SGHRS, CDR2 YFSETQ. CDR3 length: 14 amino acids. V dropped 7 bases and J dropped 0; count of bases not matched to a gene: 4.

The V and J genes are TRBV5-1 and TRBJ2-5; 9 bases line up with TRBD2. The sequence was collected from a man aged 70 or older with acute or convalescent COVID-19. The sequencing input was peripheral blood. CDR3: CASGTSSYQETQYF. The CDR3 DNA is TGCGCCAGCGGGACTAGCAGTTACCAAGAGACCCAGTACTTC.